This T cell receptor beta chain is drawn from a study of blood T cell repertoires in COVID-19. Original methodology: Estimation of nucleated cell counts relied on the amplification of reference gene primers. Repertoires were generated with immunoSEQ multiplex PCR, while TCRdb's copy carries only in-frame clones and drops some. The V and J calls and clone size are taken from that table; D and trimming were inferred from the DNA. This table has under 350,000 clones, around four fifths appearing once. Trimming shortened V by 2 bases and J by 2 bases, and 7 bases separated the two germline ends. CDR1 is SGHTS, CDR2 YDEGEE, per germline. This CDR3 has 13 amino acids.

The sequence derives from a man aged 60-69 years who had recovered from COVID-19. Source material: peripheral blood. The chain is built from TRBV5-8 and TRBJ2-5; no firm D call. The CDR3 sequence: CASSFLTQETQYF. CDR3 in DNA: TGTGCCAGCAGCTTCCTAACGCAAGAGACCCAGTACTTC. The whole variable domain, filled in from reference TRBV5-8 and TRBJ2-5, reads EAGVTQSPTHLIKTRGQQATLRCSPISGHTSVYWYQQALGLGLQFLLWYDEGEERNRGNFPPRFSGRQFPNYSSELNVNALELEDSALYLCASSFLTQETQYFGPGTRLLVL.